This T cell receptor beta chain originates from a study of identical twins listed by TCRdb under 2016. Turning to the overall study: The study deep-sequenced TCR alpha and beta repertoires from monozygotic twins, unrelated adults of various ages and cord blood to test whether fetal clonotypes persist. To rule out contamination, the twin experiments were replicated at different times with different library preparation protocols. Broad study findings and their caveats: Recombination models systematically underestimated out-of-frame TCR alpha sharing in monozygotic twins but agreed with sharing between unrelated individuals. The excess sharing between twins in beta out-of-frame sequences was weaker because fewer shared sequences reduced the signal-to-noise ratio. Invariant T cells such as MAIT and iNKT could partly confound zero-insertion analyses, although diverse VJ usage argued against such confounding for most clonotypes. Conclusions relied on cross-sectional statistical analysis, since the same donors could not be followed over many years. Out-of-frame TCR alpha sequences shared between twins showed an excess of low generation-probability sequences compared with coincidental sharing between unrelated individuals. Abundant cord blood beta clonotypes had fewer insertions, young adult naive repertoires showed a similar but weaker trend, and memory repertoires showed no such trend.

Between the V and J ends, shortened by 2 bases and 4 bases respectively, the junction contains 18 bases. The CDR3 holds 18 amino acids from the cysteine to the phenylalanine. Solely the CDR3 DNA is kept, with 54 bases framed from the first base. CDR1 is given as ENHRY and CDR2 as SYGVKD, both from the germline V gene. Only healthy Caucasian donors were included. The study also sequenced three unrelated non-twin adults: a male aged 18 to 29, a male aged 50 to 59 and a female aged 50 to 59. Miltenyi CD45RO+ enrichment and human naive T-cell isolation kits were used to isolate memory (CD45RO+) and naive T cells from PBMC. This clonotype was observed a single time. The clone's antigen remains unknown. Within one base of it there is no much larger clone, and no base qualities were kept. Evidence from one read is weak. Libraries were prepared through 5' RACE. Instrument on record: Illumina HiSeq 2000. Template switching added a universal primer binding site, and the final cDNA carried a unique molecular identifier that allowed TCR cDNA molecules to be counted accurately. Specific primers in the conserved constant-segment region were used to synthesize first-strand cDNA for the TCR alpha and beta chains. To control for contamination, every cDNA library was double barcoded, receiving both a SMART-Mk sample barcode and Illumina barcodes. Two successive PCR steps introduced TruSeq adapter sequences along with Illumina sample barcodes. TCR alpha and beta cDNA libraries were sequenced on the Illumina HiSeq platform with custom primers. On the study's bioinformatics: Unique molecular identifiers were extracted from raw reads with MiGEC, and CDR3 positions were determined with MiXCR. For each individual, recombination models were inferred using an EM algorithm with the repgenHMM and IGoR tools. Shared clonotypes were analyzed with the tcR package in R, and sharing was normalized by the product of cloneset sizes. To study raw recombination free of thymic and clonal selection effects, out-of-frame nonproductive sequences were analyzed. TCRdb reprocessing: public reads trimmed at Q25 with fastp, clones called with MiXCR, in-frame beta chains kept. Rows with one shared CDR3 protein collapse into an entry with the most common genes and DNA. The V and J calls and clone size come from TCRdb's table, not from the authors' own analysis. This sample comprises about 450,000 distinct CDR3 sequences, around 18% of them detected only once. The biggest ten clones account for around 12% of the sample.

The specimen sequenced was naive T cells sorted from blood. In the paper's terms, the cell subset or site label means: cells isolated with a human naive T-cell isolation kit. This clonotype was obtained from a man aged 50-59 years in good health. The chain employs TRBV10-3 and TRBJ2-6, with no confidently assigned D gene. The DNA reads TGTGCCATCAGTGAGGTCGTGACACGGACGAGCGGGGCCAACGTCCTGACTTTC. The encoded protein is CAISEVVTRTSGANVLTF.